The 22 T cell receptor beta chains given below trace back to one sample, sequenced in a study of blood T cell repertoires in COVID-19. Data came from immunoSEQ multiplex PCR; TCRdb stores just in-frame clones and leaves some out. The table records about 160,000 clones, more than 70% of them present only once. Sequencing input: peripheral blood. The receptors were gathered from a man aged 50 or older with active or convalescent COVID-19.

The chain is built from TRBV3-1 (or the pseudogene TRBV3-2) and TRBJ1-3, with 8 nucleotides matching TRBD1. CDR3 length: 15 residues. The J segment lost 2 bases and the V segment lost 4 bases, leaving 4 bases of the junction unmatched. Germline V gene data show CDR1 as LGHDT and CDR2 as YNNKEL (reference sequence). The DNA for the CDR3 is TGTGCCAGCAGCCCGTCGACAGGGGCTGGAAACACCATATATTTT. Its translation: CASSPSTGAGNTIYF.

This clone has more than one count but fewer than ten. J is TRBJ1-1 and V is TRBV27, with D possibly matching TRBD1 (5 bases). Germline V gene sequence: CDR1 MNHEY, CDR2 SMNVEV (reference sequence). V was pared by 4 bases and J by 4 bases, with 19 bases between. CDR3 length equals 16 residues. This CDR3 is CASSSPGRGVGTEAFF. The CDR3 bases are TGTGCCAGCAGTTCCCCTGGGCGGGGGGTCGGCACTGAAGCTTTCTTT.

V is TRBV5-5 and J is TRBJ2-7; tentatively, D is TRBD1 (7 bases). V lost 5 bases and J lost 6, with 21 bases in between. The germline V gene has CDR1 SGHKS and CDR2 YYEKEE (reference sequence). The CDR3 length is 15 residues. The CDR3 sequence is CASSRNRGGQSEQYF. DNA for the CDR3: TGTGCCAGCAGTCGTAACAGGGGAGGTCAAAGCGAGCAGTACTTC.

CDR3 DNA: TGCAGCGTTGAACAACGCCGAACAGGGACCTATGGCTACACCTTC. Protein: CSVEQRRTGTYGYTF. The V and J genes are TRBV29-1 and TRBJ1-2, with a possible D match to TRBD1 (6 bases). The CDR3 sequence is 15 residues long. V lost 2 bases and J 4 bases, leaving 17 bases between the germline ends. Germline CDR1 reads SQVTM; CDR2 reads ANQGSEA.

This clone was counted a single time. The V gene is TRBV5-1, the J gene TRBJ2-7; 7 nucleotides agree with TRBD1. This CDR3 region has 15 residues. V shed 4 bases, J shed 1 base, and the junction held 8 bases outside the gene matches. In germline, CDR1 is SGHRS, CDR2 YFSETQ. The CDR3 nucleotides read TGCGCCAGCAGCCTCGGGCAGGGGGTATCCTACGAGCAGTACTTC. Amino acid sequence: CASSLGQGVSYEQYF.

The gene calls are TRBV27 and TRBJ2-5, with 10 positions matching TRBD2. The CDR3 has 18 residues. V gave up 5 bases and J gave up 5 bases; unmatched junction bases: 17. The germline CDR1 and CDR2 sequences are MNHEY and SMNVEV (reference sequence). The CDR3 here is CASSAKVLWSGGVETQYF. The CDR3 bases are TGTGCCAGCAGTGCTAAGGTCCTATGGAGCGGGGGGGTGGAGACCCAGTACTTC.

V gene TRBV5-8 combines with J gene TRBJ2-1; 10 bases agree with TRBD2. The CDR3 spans 15 residues. The V and J ends lost 0 bases and 3 bases, in that order; junction bases with no gene match: 0. Per germline, CDR1 SGHTS and CDR2 YDEGEE. CDR3 nucleotide sequence: TGTGCCAGCAGCTTGGGACTAGCGGGCTACAATGAGCAGTTCTTC. Encoded protein: CASSLGLAGYNEQFF.

The rearrangement joins TRBV5-5 to TRBJ1-2; D is undetermined. The CDR3 length is 13 residues. Germline V gene sequence: CDR1 SGHKS, CDR2 YYEKEE (reference sequence). V was shortened by 0 bases and J by 5 bases, with 8 bases between the two germline ends. CDR3 region: CASSLAALYGYTF. As DNA, the CDR3 is TGTGCCAGCAGCTTGGCCGCCCTATATGGCTACACCTTC.

The V and J genes are TRBV5-4 and TRBJ2-7, with TRBD1 identical over 9 bases. Trimming removed 0 bases from V and 4 bases from J; junction bases left unmatched: 5. The germline V gene encodes CDR1 SGHNT and CDR2 YYREEE (reference sequence). CDR3 length equals 15 residues. The CDR3 nucleotides are TGTGCCAGCAGCTTGGCGGGACAGGGCGGGTACGAGCAGTACTTC. Protein: CASSLAGQGGYEQYF.

The chain carries TRBV28 and TRBJ2-1; perhaps TRBD1 as D (6 bases). The V end lost 6 bases, the J end lost 0 bases, and 21 bases lay between the germline ends. CDR3 length: 18 amino acids. In germline, CDR1 is MDHEN, CDR2 SYDVKM. CDR3 residues: CASSSTIDRIVSYNEQFF. CDR3 nucleotide sequence: TGTGCCAGCAGCAGCACCATCGACAGGATTGTCTCCTACAATGAGCAGTTCTTC.

The chain couples TRBV15 to TRBJ2-1; 8 bases map to TRBD2. J lost 2 bases, V lost 3 bases, and 3 bases had no gene match. The CDR3 totals 15 residues. Germline lookup yields CDR1 LNHNV and CDR2 YYDKDF (reference sequence). The CDR3 loop is CATSSFSGAYNEQFF. In nucleotides, the CDR3 is TGTGCCACCAGCAGCTTTAGCGGGGCCTACAATGAGCAGTTCTTC. The full variable domain, in which reference TRBV15 and TRBJ2-1 provide the parts outside the CDR3, is DAMVIQNPRYQVTQFGKPVTLSCSQTLNHNVMYWYQQKSSQAPKLLFHYYDKDFNNEADTPDNFQSRRPNTSFCFLDIRSPGLGDTAMYLCATSSFSGAYNEQFFGPGTRLTVL.

This sequence joins TRBV6-5 and TRBJ2-3; 8 bases line up with TRBD1. The CDR3 contains 14 residues. Unmatched junction bases numbered 7, after V lost 5 bases and J lost 6 bases. CDR1 and CDR2 from the germline V gene are MNHEY and SVGAGI. CDR3 DNA sequence: TGTGCCAGCAGTAAAAGGACAGGGCTCGATACGCAGTATTTT. Amino acids: CASSKRTGLDTQYF.

This clone was detected only once. The chain employs TRBV19 and TRBJ2-1, with 11 positions matching TRBD2. The CDR3 spans 16 residues. J lost 7 bases, V lost 4 bases, and 9 bases had no gene match. Germline V gene lookup returns CDR1 LNHDA and CDR2 SQIVND (reference sequence). As DNA, the CDR3 is TGTGCCAGTAGTAGGGTTCAACTAGCGGGAGTGAATGAGCAGTTCTTC. Its protein is CASSRVQLAGVNEQFF. Based on the CDR3 plus reference TRBV19 and TRBJ2-1, the full variable domain is DGGITQSPKYLFRKEGQNVTLSCEQNLNHDAMYWYRQDPGQGLRLIYYSQIVNDFQKGDIAEGYSVSREKKESFPLTVTSAQKNPTAFYLCASSRVQLAGVNEQFFGPGTRLTVL.

The genes are TRBV5-5 and TRBJ1-6, with no clear D. Trimming pared 2 bases from V and 7 bases from J, leaving 16 bases between. The CDR3 sequence is 16 residues long. Germline V CDR1 and CDR2: SGHKS, YYEKEE (reference sequence). The chain's CDR3 is CASSFQSSPKNSPLHF. The DNA for the CDR3 is TGTGCCAGCAGCTTTCAGTCTTCCCCCAAAAATTCACCCCTCCACTTT. The whole variable domain, remainder taken from reference TRBV5-5 and TRBJ1-6, is DAGVTQSPTHLIKTRGQQVTLRCSPISGHKSVSWYQQVLGQGPQFIFQYYEKEERGRGNFPDRFSARQFPNYSSELNVNALLLGDSALYLCASSFQSSPKNSPLHFGNGTRLTVT.

V and J are TRBV9 and TRBJ2-7; 7 bases map to TRBD2. The CDR3 has 16 amino acids. The V segment lost 0 bases and the J segment 10 bases; nucleotides outside the gene matches: 16. Germline V gene lookup returns CDR1 SGDLS and CDR2 YYNGEE. The CDR3 sequence: CASSVEGWASGREQYF. The DNA of the CDR3 is TGTGCCAGCAGCGTAGAGGGTTGGGCTAGCGGCAGAGAACAGTACTTC.

The chain employs TRBV5-5 and TRBJ1-3; tentatively, D is TRBD1 (5 bases). This CDR3 region has 16 residues. Per germline, CDR1 SGHKS and CDR2 YYEKEE (reference sequence). V was shortened by 1 base and J by 5 bases, with 16 bases between the two germline ends. CDR3: CASSLFGQGGRNTIYF. The CDR3 DNA reads TGTGCCAGCAGCTTGTTCGGTCAGGGAGGGCGAAACACCATATATTTT.

The chain combines TRBV19 with TRBJ2-7, with 7 nucleotides matching TRBD2. The CDR3 extends over 16 amino acids. With V trimmed by 8 bases and J by 3 bases, 16 bases remained unmatched. Germline assignment: CDR1 LNHDA and CDR2 SQIVND (reference sequence). CDR3 bases: TGTGCCAGTGCCGGGGCTTCTTACCCGGGGGGCTACGAGCAGTACTTC. This encodes CASAGASYPGGYEQYF.

J is TRBJ1-1 and V is TRBV2; 7 bases agree with TRBD1. Trimming cost V 11 bases and J 4 bases; bases outside gene matches: 7. This CDR3 spans 12 amino acids. Per the germline V gene, CDR1 is SNHLY and CDR2 is FYNNEI. The CDR3 protein is CARRQGVTEAFF. Here the CDR3 DNA reads TGTGCCCGCCGACAGGGAGTCACTGAAGCTTTCTTT.

The chain uses TRBV5-1 and TRBJ2-1; 7 bases fit TRBD2. CDR3 length: 16 residues. The germline CDR1 and CDR2 sequences are SGHRS and YFSETQ. The J segment lost 4 bases and the V segment lost 0 bases, leaving 7 bases of the junction unmatched. The CDR3 reads CASSLAGGGTYNEQFF. The DNA for the CDR3 is TGCGCCAGCAGCTTGGCGGGGGGTGGGACGTACAATGAGCAGTTCTTC.

Regarding this clone: The junction departs from germline at one end; a sequencing error may be responsible. The CDR3 is CASSLNIGQAHNEQFF. The CDR3, as DNA: TGTGCTAGCAGCTTAAATATTGGTCAGGCTCACAATGAGCAGTTCTTC. This chain links TRBV7-7 with TRBJ2-1; D gene ambiguous. Germline CDR1 and CDR2: SSHAT and FNYEAQ (reference sequence). The CDR3 loop spans 16 amino acids.

The chain joins TRBV18 to TRBJ2-7, with 10 bases lining up with TRBD2. The ends lost 3 bases at V and 2 bases at J; junction bases unmatched: 10. The CDR3 has 17 residues. The germline V gene has CDR1 KGHSH and CDR2 LQKENI. The CDR3 nucleotides are TGTGCCAGCTCACCGCCGCTAGCGGGAGCTTCGACCTACGAGCAGTACTTC. Translated, it gives CASSPPLAGASTYEQYF.

The J gene is TRBJ1-1, the V gene TRBV28; no clear D gene. This CDR3 comprises 13 residues. Germline CDR1 MDHEN, CDR2 SYDVKM. V lost 7 bases, J lost 0 bases, and 9 bases lay in between. The chain's CDR3 is CASNYNLNTEAFF. Here the CDR3 DNA reads TGTGCCAGCAACTACAACCTGAACACTGAAGCTTTCTTT.